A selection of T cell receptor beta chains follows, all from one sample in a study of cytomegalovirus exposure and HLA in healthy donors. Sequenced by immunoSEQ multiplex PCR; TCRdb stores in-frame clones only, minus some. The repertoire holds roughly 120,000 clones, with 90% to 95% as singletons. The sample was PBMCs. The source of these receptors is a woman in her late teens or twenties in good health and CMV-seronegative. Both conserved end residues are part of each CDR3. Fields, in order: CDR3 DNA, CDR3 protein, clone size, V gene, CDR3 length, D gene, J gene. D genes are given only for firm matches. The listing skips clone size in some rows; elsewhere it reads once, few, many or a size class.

DNA: TGTGCCAGCAGCCAAAGGGACACGTCTAACTATGGCTACACCTTC; CDR3: CASSQRDTSNYGYTF; size: NA; V: TRBV7-9; length: 15; D: NA; J: TRBJ1-2
DNA: TGTGCCAGCAGCCGCTTAGCGGACTCCTACAATGAGCAGTTCTTC; CDR3: CASSRLADSYNEQFF; size: NA; V: TRBV4-2; length: 15; D: NA; J: TRBJ2-1
DNA: TGTGCCAGCAGCCTCCGTGGGGCCACGGGCAATCAGCCCCAGCATTTT; CDR3: CASSLRGATGNQPQHF; size: NA; V: TRBV28; length: 16; D: NA; J: TRBJ1-5
DNA: TGCGCCAGCAGCACCTGGGGCCAGAACTACGAGCAGTACTTC; CDR3: CASSTWGQNYEQYF; size: NA; V: TRBV5-1; length: 14; D: NA; J: TRBJ2-7
DNA: TGTGCCAGCAGTGAAAGTTTCGGGAACAGTAATGAAAAACTGTTTTTT; CDR3: CASSESFGNSNEKLFF; size: few; V: TRBV6-1; length: 16; D: NA; J: TRBJ1-4
DNA: TGTGCCAGCAGCGTAGCAGGCCCCAGGTTCCAAGAGACCCAGTACTTC; CDR3: CASSVAGPRFQETQYF; size: NA; V: TRBV9; length: 16; D: NA; J: TRBJ2-5
DNA: TGTGCCAGCAGCTTAAATCTGGACAGGGGGCGCGGGGGGGATACGCAGTATTTT; CDR3: CASSLNLDRGRGGDTQYF; size: NA; V: TRBV7-3; length: 18; D: TRBD1; J: TRBJ2-3
DNA: TGTGCCAGCAGTTTAAAAATAGCGGGGTCTTACAATGAGCAGTTCTTC; CDR3: CASSLKIAGSYNEQFF; size: NA; V: TRBV28; length: 16; D: TRBD2; J: TRBJ2-1
DNA: TGTGCCAGCAGTTACCATAAGGACAGGCTGGCTTCACCCCTCCACTTT; CDR3: CASSYHKDRLASPLHF; size: NA; V: TRBV6-5; length: 16; D: TRBD1; J: TRBJ1-6
DNA: TGTGCCAGCAGCCAAGCTTTGGAAGGAGTCGGTGAGCAGTTCTTC; CDR3: CASSQALEGVGEQFF; size: NA; V: TRBV4-2; length: 15; D: NA; J: TRBJ2-1
DNA: TGTGCCACCAGGACAGGAGGCGACTCTGAAGCTTTCTTT; CDR3: CATRTGGDSEAFF; size: NA; V: TRBV10-3; length: 13; D: TRBD1; J: TRBJ1-1
DNA: TGTGCCTGGAGTGGGACAGGGACGGCGCCCCAGCATTTT; CDR3: CAWSGTGTAPQHF; size: NA; V: TRBV30; length: 13; D: TRBD1; J: TRBJ1-5
DNA: TGCGCCAGCAAAGGGACAGAGGTCTATAATTCACCCCTCCACTTT; CDR3: CASKGTEVYNSPLHF; size: NA; V: TRBV5-1; length: 15; D: TRBD1; J: TRBJ1-6
DNA: TGTGCCATCAGTGATGGGGCGGACTCTGGAAACACCATATATTTT; CDR3: CAISDGADSGNTIYF; size: NA; V: TRBV10-3; length: 15; D: NA; J: TRBJ1-3
DNA: TGTGCCAGTAGTATTCTCCTCAGGGAAGCTTTCTTT; CDR3: CASSILLREAFF; size: NA; V: TRBV19; length: 12; D: NA; J: TRBJ1-1
DNA: TGCAGCGTTGATCGGGACACCCCGAGTAGGGGGACCCAGTACTTC; CDR3: CSVDRDTPSRGTQYF; size: NA; V: TRBV29-1; length: 15; D: NA; J: TRBJ2-5
DNA: TGTGCCAGCAGTTATATTCCAGGGGACAGGGGATCCTACGAGCAGTACTTC; CDR3: CASSYIPGDRGSYEQYF; size: NA; V: TRBV28; length: 17; D: TRBD1; J: TRBJ2-7
DNA: TGCGCCAGCAGCTTGGCCGGTCAGGGGTCAGATACGCAGTATTTT; CDR3: CASSLAGQGSDTQYF; size: NA; V: TRBV5-1; length: 15; D: NA; J: TRBJ2-3
DNA: TGTGCTAGTGGCCCCGGGACACCCTGGGAGCAGTACTTC; CDR3: CASGPGTPWEQYF; size: NA; V: TRBV12-5; length: 13; D: NA; J: TRBJ2-7
DNA: TGTGCCAGCAGCTTGGAAGGAGGGGTCGACTATGGCTACACCTTC; CDR3: CASSLEGGVDYGYTF; size: once; V: TRBV5-4; length: 15; D: NA; J: TRBJ1-2
DNA: TGTGCCAGCAGTAAACCACGACAGGGGGCTAGCACAGATACGCAGTATTTT; CDR3: CASSKPRQGASTDTQYF; size: NA; V: TRBV2; length: 17; D: TRBD1; J: TRBJ2-3
DNA: TGTGCCAGCAGTTCTGGGGCCCAAGAGACCCAGTACTTC; CDR3: CASSSGAQETQYF; size: NA; V: TRBV27; length: 13; D: NA; J: TRBJ2-5
DNA: TGTGCCTGGAGTCTTTCCACATTAGCGGGCTACAATGAGCAGTTCTTC; CDR3: CAWSLSTLAGYNEQFF; size: NA; V: TRBV30; length: 16; D: TRBD2; J: TRBJ2-1
DNA: TGTGCCTGGAGGGGACAGGGGGCGGTTGAAGCTTTCTTT; CDR3: CAWRGQGAVEAFF; size: NA; V: TRBV30; length: 13; D: TRBD1; J: TRBJ1-1
DNA: TGTGCCTGGAGTCCCGGGACTAGCCCTTACAATGAGCAGTTCTTC; CDR3: CAWSPGTSPYNEQFF; size: NA; V: TRBV30; length: 15; D: TRBD2; J: TRBJ2-1
DNA: TGTGCCAGCAGTAACTGGACAGGACGAAACTATGGCTACACCTTC; CDR3: CASSNWTGRNYGYTF; size: few; V: TRBV28; length: 15; D: TRBD1; J: TRBJ1-2
DNA: TGCGCCAGCAGCTTGGAGGGGGCACGTCCAGATACGCAGTATTTT; CDR3: CASSLEGARPDTQYF; size: NA; V: TRBV5-1; length: 15; D: TRBD1; J: TRBJ2-3
DNA: TGTGCCAGCAGCGTGGACAGAGGCAATCAGCCCCAGCATTTT; CDR3: CASSVDRGNQPQHF; size: NA; V: TRBV2; length: 14; D: NA; J: TRBJ1-5
DNA: TGTGCCAGCAGCTTGGAAATGGGGGGATCTGGAAACACCATATATTTT; CDR3: CASSLEMGGSGNTIYF; size: NA; V: TRBV5-5; length: 16; D: NA; J: TRBJ1-3
DNA: TGCGCCAGCAGCTTGGTCGGGACTCCACGCACCGGGGAGCTGTTTTTT; CDR3: CASSLVGTPRTGELFF; size: NA; V: TRBV5-1; length: 16; D: NA; J: TRBJ2-2
DNA: TGTGCCAGCAGCTTGGACAGTCATTCTGGGGCCAACGTCCTGACTTTC; CDR3: CASSLDSHSGANVLTF; size: NA; V: TRBV5-4; length: 16; D: NA; J: TRBJ2-6
DNA: TGTGCCAGCAGTGAGCCACCGGGACTAGCGGCCTACAATGAGCAGTTCTTC; CDR3: CASSEPPGLAAYNEQFF; size: NA; V: TRBV6-1; length: 17; D: TRBD2; J: TRBJ2-1
DNA: TGTGCCTGGAGTGTACTCTACGAGCAGTACTTC; CDR3: CAWSVLYEQYF; size: NA; V: TRBV30; length: 11; D: NA; J: TRBJ2-7
DNA: TGTGCCAGCAGCTTAATAGGGGGTACCGGGGAGCTGTTTTTT; CDR3: CASSLIGGTGELFF; size: NA; V: TRBV7-3; length: 14; D: NA; J: TRBJ2-2
DNA: TGTGCCAGCAGCTCTAAAACTTCAGGGTTTTTCAATGAGCAGTTCTTC; CDR3: CASSSKTSGFFNEQFF; size: NA; V: TRBV7-9; length: 16; D: NA; J: TRBJ2-1
DNA: TGTGCCAGCAGCCAAGGGGGCACCGGGGAGCTGTTTTTT; CDR3: CASSQGGTGELFF; size: once; V: TRBV2; length: 13; D: NA; J: TRBJ2-2
DNA: TGTGCCAGCACCTCATCGGGGGAAAGGGAGCAGTTCTTC; CDR3: CASTSSGEREQFF; size: once; V: TRBV11-1; length: 13; D: NA; J: TRBJ2-1
DNA: TGTGCCAGTAGTATGCTCTCCGGACAGGGGGGGAAGAACACTGAAGCTTTCTTT; CDR3: CASSMLSGQGGKNTEAFF; size: NA; V: TRBV19; length: 18; D: TRBD1; J: TRBJ1-1
DNA: TGTGCCAGCAGAGACTTAGGTCGAGGAAATTCACCCCTCCACTTT; CDR3: CASRDLGRGNSPLHF; size: NA; V: TRBV6-6; length: 15; D: NA; J: TRBJ1-6
DNA: TGTGCCAGCAGCTTCGGGGTGGGGGAAAAACTGTTTTTT; CDR3: CASSFGVGEKLFF; size: NA; V: TRBV5-6; length: 13; D: NA; J: TRBJ1-4
DNA: TGCAGCGGCAGGGGATCGGCTAATGAAAAACTGTTTTTT; CDR3: CSGRGSANEKLFF; size: NA; V: TRBV29-1; length: 13; D: NA; J: TRBJ1-4
DNA: TGTGCCAGCAGCCCCGAGCCGCAGGGCAATCAGCCCCAGCATTTT; CDR3: CASSPEPQGNQPQHF; size: NA; V: TRBV28; length: 15; D: NA; J: TRBJ1-5
DNA: TGTGCCAGCAGCCGAACCCGGACTAGCGGGACTGGCTACAATGAGCAGTTCTTC; CDR3: CASSRTRTSGTGYNEQFF; size: once; V: TRBV2; length: 18; D: TRBD2; J: TRBJ2-1
DNA: TGTGCCAGCAGTTTAGCGGGGGTTCGCTACAATGAGCAGTTCTTC; CDR3: CASSLAGVRYNEQFF; size: NA; V: TRBV28; length: 15; D: TRBD2; J: TRBJ2-1
DNA: TGCGCCAGCAGCTCACGTCTTACGGAACCGGGCACCGGGGAGCTGTTTTTT; CDR3: CASSSRLTEPGTGELFF; size: NA; V: TRBV5-1; length: 17; D: NA; J: TRBJ2-2
DNA: TGCGCCAGCTCGCGACAGGCCGACAATGAGCAGTTCTTC; CDR3: CASSRQADNEQFF; size: NA; V: TRBV4-1; length: 13; D: NA; J: TRBJ2-1
DNA: TGTGCCAGCAGCTTCGTGAGCGGGGGTGTTACCTACGAGCAGTACTTC; CDR3: CASSFVSGGVTYEQYF; size: NA; V: TRBV7-2; length: 16; D: TRBD2; J: TRBJ2-7
DNA: TGTGCCAGCGTAAGACTAGCTTCCCAAGTTGATACGCAGTATTTT; CDR3: CASVRLASQVDTQYF; size: NA; V: TRBV2; length: 15; D: TRBD2; J: TRBJ2-3
DNA: TGTGCCAGTAGTAAGTTGACCGAATTGGGCGACGGTTATGGCTACACCTTC; CDR3: CASSKLTELGDGYGYTF; size: NA; V: TRBV19; length: 17; D: NA; J: TRBJ1-2
DNA: TGCGCCAGCAGCCAAGGCTGGCAGGGTAGCAATCAGCCCCAGCATTTT; CDR3: CASSQGWQGSNQPQHF; size: NA; V: TRBV4-1; length: 16; D: NA; J: TRBJ1-5
DNA: TGTGCCAGCAGCTTACCGTCCTACGAGCAGTACTTC; CDR3: CASSLPSYEQYF; size: NA; V: TRBV7-2; length: 12; D: NA; J: TRBJ2-7
DNA: TGTGCCAGCAGCACAACCTCGAAGACAGGTTCCAATGAGCAGTTCTTC; CDR3: CASSTTSKTGSNEQFF; size: once; V: TRBV7-3; length: 16; D: NA; J: TRBJ2-1